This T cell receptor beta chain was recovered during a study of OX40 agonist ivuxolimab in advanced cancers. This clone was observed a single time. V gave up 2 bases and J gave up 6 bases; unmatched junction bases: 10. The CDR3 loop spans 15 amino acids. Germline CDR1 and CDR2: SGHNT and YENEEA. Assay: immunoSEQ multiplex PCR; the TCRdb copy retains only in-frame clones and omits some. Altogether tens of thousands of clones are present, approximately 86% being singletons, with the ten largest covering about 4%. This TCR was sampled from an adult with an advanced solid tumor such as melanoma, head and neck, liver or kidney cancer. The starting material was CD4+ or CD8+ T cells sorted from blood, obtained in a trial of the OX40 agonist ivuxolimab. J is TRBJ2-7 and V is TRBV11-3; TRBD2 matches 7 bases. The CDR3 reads CASSLMTDRGVEQYF. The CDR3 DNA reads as TGTGCCAGCAGCTTAATGACCGACCGGGGGGTCGAGCAGTACTTC.